A single sample is the source of the 26 T cell receptor beta chains below, sequenced in a study of blood T cell repertoires in COVID-19. Clones were sequenced by immunoSEQ multiplex PCR, and TCRdb holds only the in-frame ones, with some missing. Here the sample spans fewer than 180,000 clones, around 85% being singletons. The sample comprised peripheral blood. The receptor source for this set is a man aged 70-80 years with acute or convalescent COVID-19.

The chain uses TRBV7-9 and TRBJ2-1; TRBD2 aligns across 10 bases. The CDR3 runs to 17 residues. The junction had 9 bases not matched to a gene; V was cut back by 4 bases and J by 3 bases. Looked up from germline, CDR1 is SEHNR and CDR2 is FQNEAQ (reference sequence). CDR3 sequence reads: CASSSIRLAGDYNEQFF. The CDR3 region has the DNA TGTGCCAGCAGCTCGATCCGCCTAGCGGGAGACTACAATGAGCAGTTCTTC. The full variable domain, rest sourced from reference TRBV7-9 and TRBJ2-1, is DTGVSQNPRHKITKRGQNVTFRCDPISEHNRLYWYRQTLGQGPEFLTYFQNEAQLEKSRLLSDRFSAERPKGSFSTLEIQRTEQGDSAMYLCASSSIRLAGDYNEQFFGPGTRLTVL.

This CDR3 is CASSVGTSGYNEQFF. The CDR3 nucleotides are TGTGCCAGTAGTGTGGGGACTAGCGGATACAATGAGCAGTTCTTC. The rearrangement joins TRBV19 to TRBJ2-1, with TRBD2 matching 11 bases. The germline gives CDR1 LNHDA, CDR2 SQIVND (reference sequence). The V segment lost 5 bases and the J segment 4 bases; nucleotides outside the gene matches: 4. The CDR3 loop spans 15 amino acids.

CDR3: CASSLPGSYEQYF. Written as DNA, the CDR3 is TGTGCCAGCAGTTTACCGGGGTCCTACGAGCAGTACTTC. This chain joins TRBV27 and TRBJ2-7, with a weak D call TRBD2 (5 bases). Germline V CDR1 and CDR2: MNHEY, SMNVEV (reference sequence). The length of the CDR3 is 13 residues. The V end was cut by 2 bases, the J end by 1 base, with 6 bases between.

The genes are TRBV28 and TRBJ2-2; TRBD2 matches 7 bases. The J segment lost 0 bases and the V segment lost 7 bases, leaving 8 bases of the junction unmatched. Germline V gene sequence: CDR1 MDHEN, CDR2 SYDVKM. The CDR3 is made up of 16 amino acids. The CDR3 region has the DNA TGTGCCAGCACCATCTCTAGCGGATCGAACACCGGGGAGCTGTTTTTT. Protein product: CASTISSGSNTGELFF.

This chain joins TRBV4-3 and TRBJ1-2; TRBD1 aligns across 8 bases. CDR1 is LGHNA and CDR2 is YSLEER in the germline V gene. This CDR3 is built from 14 residues. The ends lost 0 bases at V and 4 bases at J; junction bases unmatched: 1. CDR3 DNA: TGCGCCAGCAGCCAAGACGGACAGGGCTATGGCTACACCTTC. Amino acids: CASSQDGQGYGYTF.

The rearrangement links TRBV30 to TRBJ1-1; tentatively, D is TRBD1 (5 bases). Germline CDR1 reads GTSNPN; CDR2 reads SVGIG (reference sequence). The CDR3 totals 14 residues. V gave up 4 bases and J gave up 1 base, with 13 bases separating them. CDR3 sequence (DNA): TGTGCCTGGAACGGCCCCGACAGGAACACTGAAGCTTTCTTT. Encoded protein: CAWNGPDRNTEAFF.

This clone appeared once. The rearrangement links TRBV2 to TRBJ2-7, with a tentative D call TRBD2 (5 bases). V gave up 1 base and J gave up 2 bases, with 6 bases separating them. CDR3 size: 13 residues. Per germline, CDR1 SNHLY and CDR2 FYNNEI. The CDR3 nucleotides are TGTGCCAGCAGTGAAGGCGGGCCCTACGAGCAGTACTTC. Translated: CASSEGGPYEQYF.

This clone showed up just a few times. The rearrangement uses TRBV30 and TRBJ2-2; 10 bases agree with TRBD2. The germline CDR1 and CDR2 sequences are GTSNPN and SVGIG (reference sequence). The CDR3 spans 15 residues. V gave up 3 bases and J gave up 5 bases; unmatched junction bases: 6. CDR3 nucleotides: TGTGCCTGGAGCGCAGGACTAGCGGTTACCGGGGAGCTGTTTTTT. Translating gives CAWSAGLAVTGELFF. The full variable domain, completed using reference TRBV30 and TRBJ2-2, is SQTIHQWPATLVQPVGSPLSLECTVEGTSNPNLYWYRQAAGRGLQLLFYSVGIGQISSEVPQNLSASRPQDRQFILSSKKLLLSDSGFYLCAWSAGLAVTGELFFGEGSRLTVL.

The chain couples TRBV30 to TRBJ1-6; D gene ambiguous. CDR3 length equals 16 residues. The V end was cut by 4 bases, the J end by 6 bases, with 19 bases between. Looked up from germline, CDR1 is GTSNPN and CDR2 is SVGIG (reference sequence). The CDR3 coding sequence is TGTGCCTGGAAGGATTGGACGGGGTCCGTTAATTCACCCCTCCACTTT. This encodes CAWKDWTGSVNSPLHF.

This chain links TRBV5-1 with TRBJ2-1; 7 bases fit TRBD2. This CDR3 has 14 residues. After removal of 7 bases from V and 1 base from J, the junction contained 5 bases not matched to a gene. The germline gives CDR1 SGHRS, CDR2 YFSETQ. CDR3 DNA sequence: TGCGCCAGCGTCCGGGGGGAGTCCTACAATGAGCAGTTCTTC. Translation gives CASVRGESYNEQFF.

The rearrangement links TRBV28 to TRBJ2-3; D might be TRBD1 (6 bases). The germline V gene encodes CDR1 MDHEN and CDR2 SYDVKM. The CDR3 has 13 amino acids. Trimming pared 5 bases from V and 3 bases from J, leaving 9 bases between. The CDR3 reads CASSLGQTDTQYF. CDR3 nucleotide sequence: TGTGCCAGCAGTCTAGGACAGACAGATACGCAGTATTTT.

The V gene is TRBV24-1, the J gene TRBJ2-7, with D uncertain. This CDR3 contains 13 residues. Germline values: CDR1 KGHDR, CDR2 SFDVKD. V lost 2 bases and J 3 bases, leaving 7 bases between the germline ends. CDR3 loop: CATSDSYNYEQYF. As DNA, the CDR3 is TGTGCCACCAGTGATTCCTATAACTACGAGCAGTACTTC.

Worth noting for this clone: One junction end disagrees with the germline gene, perhaps due to a read error. The V gene is TRBV10-3, the J gene TRBJ1-5; D unclear. Germline V gene sequence: CDR1 ENHRY, CDR2 SYGVKD. The CDR3 is 9 residues long. CDR3 loop: CGGNQPQHF. CDR3 sequence (DNA): TGCGGCGGGAATCAGCCCCAGCATTTT.

This chain links TRBV10-2 with TRBJ2-5; TRBD2 agrees at 10 bases. J gave up 1 base and V 5 bases, and 4 bases lay outside the gene matches. The CDR3 has 15 residues. Germline V gene data show CDR1 as WSHSY and CDR2 as SAAADI. The CDR3 region is CASSHPSGSQETQYF. The CDR3 DNA is TGCGCCAGCAGTCACCCTAGCGGGAGCCAAGAGACCCAGTACTTC.

The V call is TRBV19, the J call TRBJ2-3, with 12 bases matching TRBD2. J gave up 7 bases and V 7 bases, and 9 bases lay outside the gene matches. This CDR3 region has 15 residues. Germline CDR1 and CDR2: LNHDA and SQIVND (reference sequence). In DNA form, the CDR3 reads TGTGCCAGTAACCCGACTAGCGGGAGCGTGAATACGCAGTATTTT. As protein: CASNPTSGSVNTQYF.

In this sample, this clone turned up a few times. V gene TRBV27 combines with J gene TRBJ1-5; D remains unclear. Germline CDR1 reads MNHEY; CDR2 reads SMNVEV (reference sequence). CDR3 size: 13 residues. Trimming took 2 bases from V and 5 from J, leaving 7 bases between them. As DNA, the CDR3 is TGTGCCAGCAGTTTACGGGAGGATCAGCCCCAGCATTTT. Translating gives CASSLREDQPQHF.

The V call is TRBV28, the J call TRBJ2-7; TRBD1 matches at 7 bases. Trimming cost V 2 bases and J 0 bases; bases outside gene matches: 7. From germline, CDR1 is MDHEN and CDR2 SYDVKM. This CDR3 is built from 16 residues. For the CDR3, the DNA is TGTGCCAGCAGTTTAGGCCGAGGGGGCCCCTCCTACGAGCAGTACTTC. Protein sequence: CASSLGRGGPSYEQYF.

CDR3 region: CASSSRRTGFEKLFF. CDR3 bases: TGTGCCAGCAGCTCTAGGAGGACAGGGTTTGAAAAACTGTTTTTT. The V and J genes are TRBV5-8 and TRBJ1-4; the match to TRBD1 covers 8 bases. With V trimmed by 3 bases and J by 7 bases, 8 bases remained unmatched. Germline V CDR1 and CDR2: SGHTS, YDEGEE. The CDR3 spans 15 residues.

The V gene is TRBV7-9, the J gene TRBJ1-6; 8 nucleotides match TRBD1. Trimming cost V 5 bases and J 10 bases; bases outside gene matches: 7. CDR3 length: 14 residues. From germline, CDR1 is SEHNR and CDR2 FQNEAQ (reference sequence). The CDR3 region has the DNA TGTGCCAGCAGCCAGACAGGGGTAGACTCACCCCTCCACTTT. It translates to CASSQTGVDSPLHF.

This clone showed up just once. The chain carries TRBV5-6 and TRBJ1-1, with a possible D match to TRBD1 (5 bases). Trimming pared 4 bases from V and 10 bases from J, leaving 23 bases between. CDR1 is SGHDT and CDR2 is YYEEEE in the germline V gene. This CDR3 comprises 15 residues. In nucleotides, the CDR3 is TGTGCCAGCAGCCCGATAGGGGAGGGGCAAGTTGGAGCTTTCTTT. As protein: CASSPIGEGQVGAFF.

V and J are TRBV15 and TRBJ1-4; D not certain. Germline values: CDR1 LNHNV, CDR2 YYDKDF (reference sequence). The ends were cut back, 0 bases at V and 0 bases at J, with 8 bases in the middle. CDR3 length equals 16 residues. The CDR3 nucleotides are TGTGCCACCAGCAGAGATTTGGGCGCAACTAATGAAAAACTGTTTTTT. Protein product: CATSRDLGATNEKLFF.

Of note for this clone: Other DNA sequences in the same sample also yield this CDR3. The chain carries TRBV24-1 and TRBJ2-5; D might be TRBD1 (6 bases). Germline CDR1 reads KGHDR; CDR2 reads SFDVKD. The CDR3 sequence is 14 residues long. Trimming stripped 0 bases from V and 5 bases from J, with 9 bases between. DNA for the CDR3: TGTGCCACCAGTGATTTGCGACAGGCGGAGACCCAGTACTTC. As protein: CATSDLRQAETQYF.

The rearrangement uses TRBV5-6 and TRBJ2-1; 12 nucleotides align to TRBD2. Germline CDR1 SGHDT, CDR2 YYEEEE. The CDR3 consists of 17 residues. V lost 0 bases and J lost 8; bases outside the gene matches: 9. The CDR3 here is CASSLDGLAGSLDEQFF. DNA of the CDR3: TGTGCCAGCAGCTTGGACGGACTAGCGGGATCTTTGGATGAGCAGTTCTTC.

The genes are TRBV6-5 and TRBJ2-2, with 7 positions matching TRBD2. The CDR3 is made up of 15 amino acids. Germline CDR1 is MNHEY and CDR2 is SVGAGI. The V and J ends lost 7 bases and 0 bases, in that order; junction bases with no gene match: 5. The DNA for the CDR3 is TGTGCCAGCAAAATGGCGGGAGCGAACACCGGGGAGCTGTTTTTT. Encoded protein: CASKMAGANTGELFF.

This clone was observed a few times. The rearrangement uses TRBV5-5 and TRBJ1-1; 11 bases align to TRBD1. The length of the CDR3 is 17 residues. V shed 4 bases and J 4 bases; nucleotides not matched to a gene: 12. Germline lookup yields CDR1 SGHKS and CDR2 YYEKEE (reference sequence). The CDR3 DNA reads as TGTGCCAGCAGCATCCAATGGACAGGGGGCGCGTCCACTGAAGCTTTCTTT. This translates into CASSIQWTGGASTEAFF. Full variable domain (missing parts from reference TRBV5-5 and TRBJ1-1): DAGVTQSPTHLIKTRGQQVTLRCSPISGHKSVSWYQQVLGQGPQFIFQYYEKEERGRGNFPDRFSARQFPNYSSELNVNALLLGDSALYLCASSIQWTGGASTEAFFGQGTRLTVV.

This chain joins TRBV5-1 and TRBJ1-3, with TRBD1 matching over 8 bases. Losses at the gene ends were 1 base for V and 0 bases for J; bases not matched to a gene: 0. Germline V gives CDR1 SGHRS, CDR2 YFSETQ. CDR3 length: 15 residues. The DNA of the CDR3 is TGCGCCAGCAGCTTGACAGGGGGCTCTGGAAACACCATATATTTT. This sequence encodes CASSLTGGSGNTIYF.